The clone carrying this T cell receptor beta chain was seen once. The antigen remains unidentified. The CDR3 is 14 residues long. Germline values: CDR1 MNHNS, CDR2 SASEGT. V lost 2 bases and J lost 8, with 12 bases in between. This specimen comes from a study of vaccination and CD4 T cells after COVID-19. Oncomine TCR Beta short-read sequencing was applied to DNA from cultured CD4+ T cells. It was cultured CD4+ T cells from which genomic DNA was extracted. TCRdb re-derived calls from the PCR reads in MiXCR, one entry per CDR3 protein. The table has 4,500 or so distinct CDR3 sequences, approximately 78% seen once. Sample treatment: approximately nine-day PBMC culture with coronavirus spike peptide pools or control peptides (ViraFEST assay).

Sequencing was done on a sample of CD4+ T cells from blood, cultured in vitro. The TCR was taken from a human donor who had recovered from COVID-19. This chain uses TRBV6-1 with TRBJ1-4; TRBD1 is a possible D gene (6 bases). CDR3 nucleotides: TGTGCCAGCAGTGAAACAGGGAAAGGGGAAAAACTGTTTTTT. Translation gives CASSETGKGEKLFF.